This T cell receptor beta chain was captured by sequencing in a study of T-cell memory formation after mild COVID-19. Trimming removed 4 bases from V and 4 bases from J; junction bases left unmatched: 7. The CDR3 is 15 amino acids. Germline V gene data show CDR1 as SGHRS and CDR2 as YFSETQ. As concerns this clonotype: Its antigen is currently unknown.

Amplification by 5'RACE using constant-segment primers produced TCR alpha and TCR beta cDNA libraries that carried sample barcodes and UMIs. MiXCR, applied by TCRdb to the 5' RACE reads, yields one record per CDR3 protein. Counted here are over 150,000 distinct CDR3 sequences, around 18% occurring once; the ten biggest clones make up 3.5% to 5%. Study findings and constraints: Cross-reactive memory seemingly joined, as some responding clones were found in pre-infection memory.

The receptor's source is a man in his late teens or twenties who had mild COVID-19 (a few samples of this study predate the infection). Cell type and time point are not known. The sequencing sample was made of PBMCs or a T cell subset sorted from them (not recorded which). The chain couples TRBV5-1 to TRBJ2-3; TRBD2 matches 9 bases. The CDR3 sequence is CASSGGLALADTQYF. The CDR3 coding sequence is TGCGCCAGCAGCGGGGGACTAGCTCTCGCAGATACGCAGTATTTT.